A selection of T cell receptor beta chains follows, all from one sample in a study of immune heterogeneity within non-small cell lung tumors. Via MiXCR, TCRdb re-called the multiplex PCR reads, giving one row per CDR3 protein. The sample records around 7,200 distinct CDR3 sequences, 20% to 25% being singletons. The sequencing sample was made of lung tumor tissue. These TCRs come from a man aged 60-69 years with non-small cell lung cancer. Each CDR3 is given with its conserved first and last residue. D genes are given only for firm matches.

V: TRBV5-6; D: TRBD1; length: 15; CDR3: CASSPGTGSNQPQHF
V: TRBV12-3/TRBV12-4; D: NA; length: 13; CDR3: CASSFLAGQAQHF
V: TRBV2; D: TRBD2; length: 13; CDR3: CASSASGRHEQFF
V: TRBV27; D: TRBD1; length: 16; CDR3: CASSPSTGNIIHEQYF
V: TRBV30; D: TRBD1; length: 16; CDR3: CAWTLSFSTGGNEQFF
V: TRBV5-5; D: NA; length: 14; CDR3: CASSLGRARPEAFF
V: TRBV5-6; D: NA; length: 22; CDR3: CASSRRDRPWLAGPSSYNEQFF
V: TRBV6-1; D: TRBD2; length: 15; CDR3: CASRISSGVLYEQYF
V: TRBV28; D: NA; length: 14; CDR3: CASSLSRGFFGYTF
V: TRBV7-2; D: NA; length: 15; CDR3: CASSLAALVGDTQYF
V: TRBV18; D: NA; length: 12; CDR3: CASSTDTNEQFF
V: TRBV10-3; D: NA; length: 13; CDR3: CAISESITGELLF
V: TRBV7-2; D: TRBD2; length: 13; CDR3: CASSSTPSGAQFF
V: TRBV9; D: NA; length: 15; CDR3: CAGTQTLATTDTQYF
V: TRBV28; D: TRBD1; length: 13; CDR3: CASSRQGGYGYTF
V: TRBV28; D: TRBD2; length: 14; CDR3: CASSYAGERDTQYF
V: TRBV6-1; D: NA; length: 15; CDR3: CASSDLMGATYEQYF
V: TRBV28; D: NA; length: 16; CDR3: CASSNDRVGGYNEQFF
V: TRBV20-1; D: NA; length: 16; CDR3: CSARAGGGVRDSPLHF
V: TRBV7-8; D: TRBD2; length: 18; CDR3: CASSLFPRTSGITGELFF
V: TRBV12-3/TRBV12-4; D: NA; length: 15; CDR3: CASSLGRANTGELFF
V: TRBV7-6; D: NA; length: 14; CDR3: CASSPQPLNTEAFF
V: TRBV14; D: TRBD1; length: 15; CDR3: CASSRYGQVNTEAFF
V: TRBV6-6; D: TRBD2; length: 18; CDR3: CASSYPTSGRASYNEQFF
V: TRBV2; D: TRBD2; length: 24; CDR3: CASSGDRGSAGTSGSFLAKNIQYF
V: TRBV28; D: NA; length: 15; CDR3: CASSFRLTPGQPQHF
V: TRBV5-5; D: NA; length: 14; CDR3: CASSPGPFSYEQYF
V: TRBV5-1; D: NA; length: 15; CDR3: CASSSTGARGTEAFF
V: TRBV7-9; D: NA; length: 13; CDR3: CASSLYPGNEQFF
V: TRBV15; D: NA; length: 15; CDR3: CANSPRVGNNEKLFF
V: TRBV6-1; D: TRBD1; length: 14; CDR3: CASIRDRVNQPQHF
V: TRBV19; D: NA; length: 15; CDR3: CASSILQGTVGELFF
V: TRBV9; D: TRBD2; length: 15; CDR3: CASSVEGGRFGELFF
V: TRBV7-9; D: NA; length: 17; CDR3: CASSPVATSPDYNEQFF
V: TRBV20-1; D: TRBD2; length: 15; CDR3: CSATDSSGRANEQFF
V: TRBV20-1; D: NA; length: 14; CDR3: CSARTEPGGETQYF
V: TRBV29-1; D: TRBD1; length: 13; CDR3: CSVGTGVANTIYF
V: TRBV19; D: TRBD2; length: 14; CDR3: CASTTSGSTDTQYF
V: TRBV15; D: NA; length: 16; CDR3: CATIRDLSASNYGHTF
V: TRBV18; D: NA; length: 13; CDR3: CASSPLQGGEQYF
V: TRBV7-9; D: TRBD1; length: 15; CDR3: CASSSGQGKTYEQYF
V: TRBV15; D: TRBD2; length: 13; CDR3: CATSRFGGETQYF